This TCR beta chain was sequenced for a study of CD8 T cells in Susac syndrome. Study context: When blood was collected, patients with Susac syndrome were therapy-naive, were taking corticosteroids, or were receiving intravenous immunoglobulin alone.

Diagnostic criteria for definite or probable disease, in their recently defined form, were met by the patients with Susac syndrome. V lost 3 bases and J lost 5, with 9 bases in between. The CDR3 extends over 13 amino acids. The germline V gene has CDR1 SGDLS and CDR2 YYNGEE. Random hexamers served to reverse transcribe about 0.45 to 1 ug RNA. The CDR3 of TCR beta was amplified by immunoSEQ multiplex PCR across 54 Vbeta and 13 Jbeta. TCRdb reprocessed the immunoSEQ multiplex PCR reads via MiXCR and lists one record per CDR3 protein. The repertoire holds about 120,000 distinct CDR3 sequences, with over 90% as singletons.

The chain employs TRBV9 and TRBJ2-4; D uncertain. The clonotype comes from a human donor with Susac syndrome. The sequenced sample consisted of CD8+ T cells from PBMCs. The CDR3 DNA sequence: TGTGCCAGCAGCGAGACGGCCCAAAACATTCAGTACTTC. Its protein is CASSETAQNIQYF.